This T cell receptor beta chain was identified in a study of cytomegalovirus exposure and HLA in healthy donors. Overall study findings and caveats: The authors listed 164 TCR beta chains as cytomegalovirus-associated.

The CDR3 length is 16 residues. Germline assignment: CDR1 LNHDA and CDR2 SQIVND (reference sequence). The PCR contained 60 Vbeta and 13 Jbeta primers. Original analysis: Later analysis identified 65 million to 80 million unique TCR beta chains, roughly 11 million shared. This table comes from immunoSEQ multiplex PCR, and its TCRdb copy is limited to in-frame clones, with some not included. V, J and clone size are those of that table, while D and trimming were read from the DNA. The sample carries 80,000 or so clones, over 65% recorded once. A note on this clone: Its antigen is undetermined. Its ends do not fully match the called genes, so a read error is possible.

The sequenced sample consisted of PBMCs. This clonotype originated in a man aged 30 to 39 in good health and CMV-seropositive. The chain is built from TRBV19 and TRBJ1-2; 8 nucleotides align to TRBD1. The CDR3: CASSVSRDRQHYGYPF. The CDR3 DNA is TGTGCCAGTAGTGTTTCCCGGGACAGGCAACACTATGGCTACCCCTTC. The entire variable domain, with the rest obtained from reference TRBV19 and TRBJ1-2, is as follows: DGGITQSPKYLFRKEGQNVTLSCEQNLNHDAMYWYRQDPGQGLRLIYYSQIVNDFQKGDIAEGYSVSREKKESFPLTVTSAQKNPTAFYLCASSVSRDRQHYGYPFGSGTRLTVV.